These 13 T cell receptor beta chains originate from one sample sequenced in a study of cytomegalovirus exposure and HLA in healthy donors (dated by TCRdb to 2015 to 2018). Receptors were amplified or captured by the immunoSEQ multiplex PCR assay. For the multiplex PCR, a mixture combining 60 forward primers for TCR Vbeta segments and 13 reverse primers for TCR Jbeta segments was used. TCRdb took this table from immuneACCESS and kept in-frame rearrangements with V and J called. Such tables lack part of the clones; where checked against another copy, unresolved V genes explain under half of the gap, and the rest is unexplained. Here the sample has about 190,000 clones; around four fifths occur a single time. The ten largest clones add up to about 1.7% of the sample. The sample was PBMCs. Source of these receptors: a man aged 35 to 55 in good health and CMV-seropositive.

The rearrangement links TRBV6-6 to TRBJ2-5; D uncertain. Trimming took 6 bases from V and 3 from J, leaving 5 bases between them. This CDR3 is 11 amino acids long. CDR1 MNHNY and CDR2 SVGAGI come from the germline V gene (reference sequence). The CDR3 region is CASSGEETQYF. The CDR3 coding sequence is TGTGCCAGCAGCGGAGAAGAGACCCAGTACTTC.

This clone has just a few counts. The chain links TRBV5-1 to TRBJ2-2; 7 bases are a match to TRBD2. From germline, CDR1 is SGHRS and CDR2 YFSETQ. The CDR3 spans 14 residues. Trimming cost V 4 bases and J 1 base; bases outside gene matches: 1. CDR3 amino acids: CASSPGGNTGELFF. CDR3 bases: TGCGCCAGCAGCCCGGGAGGGAACACCGGGGAGCTGTTTTTT. The full variable domain, completed using reference TRBV5-1 and TRBJ2-2, is KAGVTQTPRYLIKTRGQQVTLSCSPISGHRSVSWYQQTPGQGLQFLFEYFSETQRNKGNFPGRFSGRQFSNSRSEMNVSTLELGDSALYLCASSPGGNTGELFFGEGSRLTVL.

The V call is TRBV10-3, the J call TRBJ2-5; 9 bases are shared with TRBD2. CDR3 size: 17 residues. Germline CDR1 and CDR2: ENHRY and SYGVKD. V shed 3 bases and J 0 bases; nucleotides not matched to a gene: 8. In nucleotides, the CDR3 is TGTGCCATCAGTGAAAGGTCGTCTAGCGGGAACCAAGAGACCCAGTACTTC. Encoded protein: CAISERSSSGNQETQYF.

This clone occurred a few times. The J gene is TRBJ2-7, the V gene TRBV10-2, with 12 bases lining up with TRBD2. The V and J ends lost 6 bases and 6 bases, in that order; junction bases with no gene match: 9. The germline V gene has CDR1 WSHSY and CDR2 SAAADI. This CDR3 is built from 15 residues. CDR3 nucleotides: TGCGCCAGCAGCTCTCTAGCGGGGGGGCCCCCCGAGCAGTACTTC. As protein: CASSSLAGGPPEQYF.

The chain has TRBV19 and TRBJ2-4; perhaps TRBD1 as D (6 bases). The CDR3 totals 16 residues. The ends were cut back, 3 bases at V and 4 bases at J, with 16 bases in the middle. Per the germline V gene, CDR1 is LNHDA and CDR2 is SQIVND (reference sequence). CDR3 nucleotides: TGTGCCAGTAGTATTTATAGCAGGGGCGGTAAAAACATTCAGTACTTC. It is translated as CASSIYSRGGKNIQYF.

The chain uses TRBV7-9 and TRBJ2-7, with a possible D match to TRBD2 (6 bases). This CDR3 has 13 residues. V gave up 4 bases and J gave up 4 bases, with 11 bases separating them. Per the germline V gene, CDR1 is SEHNR and CDR2 is FQNEAQ (reference sequence). The CDR3 spells CASSYGTPYEQYF. In DNA, the CDR3 is TGTGCCAGCAGCTACGGGACTCCATACGAGCAGTACTTC. The complete variable domain, with remaining parts taken from reference TRBV7-9 and TRBJ2-7, reads DTGVSQNPRHKITKRGQNVTFRCDPISEHNRLYWYRQTLGQGPEFLTYFQNEAQLEKSRLLSDRFSAERPKGSFSTLEIQRTEQGDSAMYLCASSYGTPYEQYFGPGTRLTVT.

The chain uses TRBV5-4 and TRBJ2-5; 7 bases align to TRBD2. This CDR3 spans 13 amino acids. The germline CDR1 and CDR2 sequences are SGHNT and YYREEE (reference sequence). After removal of 4 bases from V and 3 bases from J, the junction contained 3 bases not matched to a gene. The chain's CDR3 is CASSRTSKETQYF. For the CDR3, the DNA is TGTGCCAGCAGCCGGACTAGTAAAGAGACCCAGTACTTC. Full variable domain (remainder filled in from reference TRBV5-4 and TRBJ2-5): ETGVTQSPTHLIKTRGQQVTLRCSSQSGHNTVSWYQQALGQGPQFIFQYYREEENGRGNFPPRFSGLQFPNYSSELNVNALELDDSALYLCASSRTSKETQYFGPGTRLLVL.

V is TRBV6-1 and J is TRBJ2-7, with D possibly matching TRBD1 (5 bases). This CDR3 has 11 residues. Germline V gives CDR1 MNHNS, CDR2 SASEGT. V lost 6 bases and J lost 3, with 6 bases in between. The CDR3 DNA follows: TGTGCCAGCAGCAGGGTCTACGAGCAGTACTTC. Protein product: CASSRVYEQYF.

This clone was found a few times. The chain carries TRBV7-9 and TRBJ1-5; a possible D gene is TRBD1 (5 bases). This CDR3 has 14 amino acids. Germline V lookup: CDR1 SEHNR, CDR2 FQNEAQ (reference sequence). Between the trimmed V and J ends, which lost 4 bases and 5 bases, there was a span of 12 bases. In DNA, the CDR3 is TGTGCCAGCAGCTCGTTAGGACACGATCAGCCCCAGCATTTT. Protein product: CASSSLGHDQPQHF.

The chain carries TRBV6-5 and TRBJ2-7, with D unclear. Trimming removed 5 bases at V and 4 bases at J, with 6 bases between. From germline, CDR1 is MNHEY and CDR2 SVGAGI. The CDR3 length is 11 residues. CDR3 sequence (DNA): TGTGCCAGCAGTGTCCAGTACGAGCAGTACTTC. It codes for CASSVQYEQYF.

The CDR3 reads CASGWGGGNTGELFF. DNA of the CDR3: TGTGCTAGTGGCTGGGGAGGGGGGAACACCGGGGAGCTGTTTTTT. This chain joins TRBV12-5 and TRBJ2-2; TRBD2 might be the D (7 bases). The ends were cut back, 6 bases at V and 1 base at J, with 12 bases in the middle. CDR1 is LGHNT, CDR2 FRNRAP, per germline. The CDR3 runs to 15 residues.

The V gene is TRBV9, the J gene TRBJ2-7; 9 bases map to TRBD1. CDR3 size: 14 residues. Germline values: CDR1 SGDLS, CDR2 YYNGEE. V dropped 3 bases and J dropped 6; count of bases not matched to a gene: 7. The CDR3 bases are TGTGCCAGCAGCGCGGACAGGGGATTCGGCGAGCAGTACTTC. Encoded protein: CASSADRGFGEQYF.

The rearrangement joins TRBV5-6 to TRBJ2-3; the match to TRBD2 covers 7 bases. The CDR3 is 16 amino acids. Looked up from germline, CDR1 is SGHDT and CDR2 is YYEEEE. V trimming: 3 bases; J trimming: 5 bases; junction bases outside the gene matches: 12. For the CDR3, the DNA is TGTGCCAGCAGCTCCCCGGCGGGAGTCAGGCTAGATACGCAGTATTTT. Translation: CASSSPAGVRLDTQYF.